This T cell receptor beta chain is from a study of response to subunit inactivated influenza vaccine. Per the germline V gene, CDR1 is MNHEY and CDR2 is SVGEGT. The V gene lost 0 bases and the J gene lost 4 bases, with 18 bases spanning the gap. The CDR3 has 17 residues. This clonotype was counted between two and nine times. What it binds is unknown. Findings and limits, study-wide: Each seasonal influenza vaccination, the authors suggested, recruits few new T cells.

One entry per CDR3 protein, called by TCRdb with MiXCR from the RT-PCR reads. There are 650,000 to 800,000 distinct CDR3 sequences in the sample; around 14% occur only once, and around 7% lies in the top ten. The rearrangement uses TRBV6-2 or TRBV6-3 and TRBJ1-1; the D gene is possibly TRBD1 (5 bases). The sequence was obtained from a man between 50 and 59 years old who received an inactivated influenza vaccine. The material sequenced was PBMCs from blood, taken less than 15 days before vaccination. This CDR3 is CASSYSPGAGEGTEAFF. The DNA for the CDR3 is TGTGCCAGCAGTTACTCCCCCGGTGCGGGGGAGGGCACTGAAGCTTTCTTT.